This TCR beta chain was captured in a study of T cell clones after liver transplantation. Whole-study findings and limits: Low donor cell numbers restricted donor-reactive repertoire measurement in a couple of subjects.

Germline values: CDR1 MNHEY, CDR2 SMNVEV (reference sequence). The CDR3 totals 14 residues. V lost 4 bases and J 2 bases, leaving 11 bases between the germline ends. Profiled with immunoSEQ multiplex PCR; TCRdb holds only in-frame clones, not every one. The repertoire has 90,000 to 120,000 clones, around 86% of them found once; the top ten carry about 1%. Points on this clone: Its antigen is not known.

The TCR sequence derives from a human donor who received a liver transplant. The J gene is TRBJ1-2, the V gene TRBV27; tentative D call: TRBD1 (6 bases). The material was CD4+ T cells from blood, obtained before liver transplant. The CDR3 protein is CASSSQGRNYGYTF. CDR3 DNA: TGTGCCAGCAGTTCGCAGGGGCGAAACTATGGCTACACCTTC.